What follows are 2 T cell receptor beta chains derived from one specimen sequenced in a study of blood T cell repertoires in COVID-19. The assay was immunoSEQ multiplex PCR, and TCRdb's table has in-frame clones only and misses some. This table has under 200,000 clones, about 86% appearing once. The sequenced material came from peripheral blood. Receptors originate from a man aged 45-65 years with active or convalescent COVID-19.

This chain connects TRBV19 to TRBJ2-6, with 7 bases matching TRBD1. This CDR3 is 15 amino acids long. Germline CDR1 and CDR2: LNHDA and SQIVND (reference sequence). The ends lost 6 bases at V and 3 bases at J; junction bases unmatched: 5. CDR3 in DNA: TGTGCCAGTAGCGCCGGGACAGTTGGGGCCAACGTCCTGACTTTC. Amino acids: CASSAGTVGANVLTF.

J is TRBJ1-2 and V is TRBV2, with D maybe TRBD1 (5 bases). Germline V CDR1 and CDR2: SNHLY, FYNNEI. With 9 bases removed from V and 1 base from J, the gap between germline ends came to 6 bases. This CDR3 is built from 11 residues. As DNA, the CDR3 is TGTGCCAGACAGGTTAACTATGGCTACACCTTC. Translation gives CARQVNYGYTF.